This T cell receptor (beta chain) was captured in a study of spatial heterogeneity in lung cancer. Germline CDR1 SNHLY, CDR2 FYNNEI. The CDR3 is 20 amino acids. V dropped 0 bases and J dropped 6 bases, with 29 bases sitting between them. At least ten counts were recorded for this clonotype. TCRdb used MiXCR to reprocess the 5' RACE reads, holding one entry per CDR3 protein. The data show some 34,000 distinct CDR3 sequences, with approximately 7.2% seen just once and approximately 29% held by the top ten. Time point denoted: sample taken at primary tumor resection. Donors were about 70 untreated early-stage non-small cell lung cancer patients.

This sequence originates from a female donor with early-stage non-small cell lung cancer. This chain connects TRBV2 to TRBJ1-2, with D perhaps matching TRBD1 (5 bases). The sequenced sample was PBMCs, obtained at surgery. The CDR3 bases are TGTGCCAGCAGTGAAGCCTGGGCAGGGAGAATACGGCTCTTGGGGCATGGCTACACCTTC. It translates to CASSEAWAGRIRLLGHGYTF. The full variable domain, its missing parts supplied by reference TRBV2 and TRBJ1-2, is EPEVTQTPSHQVTQMGQEVILRCVPISNHLYFYWYRQILGQKVEFLVSFYNNEISEKSEIFDDQFSVERPDGSNFTLKIRSTKLEDSAMYFCASSEAWAGRIRLLGHGYTFGSGTRLTVV.